These 16 T cell receptor beta chains originate from one sample sequenced in a study of blood T cell repertoires in COVID-19. Sequencing used immunoSEQ multiplex PCR; TCRdb keeps in-frame clones, though not all of them. The data show about 120,000 clones, with 79% seen just once and under 5% held by the top ten. The sample was peripheral blood. These receptors all stem from a woman of 80 years or more with acute or convalescent COVID-19.

This chain uses TRBV11-2 with TRBJ2-1, with 14 bases fitting TRBD2. Germline V gene lookup returns CDR1 SGHAT and CDR2 FQNNGV. V was pared by 5 bases and J by 8 bases, with 17 bases of the junction left unmatched. This CDR3 has 19 residues. CDR3 sequence (DNA): TGTGCCAGCAGCAAAACACCTGGGACTAGCGGGAGCCTGGGGTATGAGCAGTTCTTC. It encodes CASSKTPGTSGSLGYEQFF.

The chain links TRBV28 to TRBJ2-5, with TRBD2 matching over 9 bases. V lost 4 bases and J lost 5; bases outside the gene matches: 8. Germline CDR1 and CDR2: MDHEN and SYDVKM. This CDR3 comprises 15 residues. The CDR3 DNA reads as TGTGCCAGCAGTTATTTAGCGGGAGTGGGGGAGACCCAGTACTTC. Amino acid sequence: CASSYLAGVGETQYF.

The V call is TRBV5-1, the J call TRBJ2-1, with 12 bases that match TRBD1. With 5 bases clipped from V and 14 bases from J, the junction kept 14 bases outside the gene matches. From germline, CDR1 is SGHRS and CDR2 YFSETQ. This CDR3 region has 15 residues. CDR3 sequence: CASRSGTGGLVVEFF. The CDR3 nucleotides read TGCGCCAGCAGATCCGGGACAGGGGGCCTCGTGGTGGAGTTCTTC.

This clone has just a few counts. The chain uses TRBV5-1 and TRBJ1-5; 11 bases line up with TRBD1. CDR3 size: 15 residues. Germline values: CDR1 SGHRS, CDR2 YFSETQ. The V and J ends lost 2 bases and 5 bases, in that order; junction bases with no gene match: 3. The CDR3 sequence is CASSLGTGGDQPQHF. CDR3 bases: TGCGCCAGCAGCTTAGGGACAGGGGGTGATCAGCCCCAGCATTTT. The full variable domain, completed using reference TRBV5-1 and TRBJ1-5, is KAGVTQTPRYLIKTRGQQVTLSCSPISGHRSVSWYQQTPGQGLQFLFEYFSETQRNKGNFPGRFSGRQFSNSRSEMNVSTLELGDSALYLCASSLGTGGDQPQHFGDGTRLSIL.

This clone was recorded a few times. This chain uses TRBV6-1 with TRBJ1-2; D remains unclear. CDR1 and CDR2 from the germline V gene are MNHNS and SASEGT. The CDR3 runs to 13 residues. V dropped 2 bases and J dropped 2 bases, with 6 bases sitting between them. The DNA for the CDR3 is TGTGCCAGCAGTGAACACAGAAACTATGGCTACACCTTC. It encodes CASSEHRNYGYTF.

The V gene is TRBV7-2, the J gene TRBJ1-6; D is perhaps TRBD1 (5 bases). The germline CDR1 and CDR2 sequences are SGHTA and FQGNSA. V lost 5 bases to trimming and J lost 9 bases, with 11 bases between them. The CDR3 consists of 13 residues. Written as DNA, the CDR3 is TGTGCCAGCAGCCCACGGGGGGGTTCACCCCTCCACTTT. Its translation is CASSPRGGSPLHF.

The chain's CDR3 is CASSEQGRTEAFF. The DNA of the CDR3 is TGTGCCAGCAGTGAACAGGGAAGGACTGAAGCTTTCTTT. The chain couples TRBV2 to TRBJ1-1; perhaps TRBD1 as D (5 bases). In germline, CDR1 is SNHLY, CDR2 FYNNEI. V gave up 2 bases and J gave up 5 bases, with 9 bases separating them. CDR3 length: 13 residues.

This chain connects TRBV19 to TRBJ1-4; no definite D call. Deletions cut 5 bases from V and 0 bases from J, with 10 bases between. This CDR3 comprises 15 residues. Germline CDR1 and CDR2: LNHDA and SQIVND (reference sequence). The CDR3 sequence is CASSFGASTNEKLFF. The CDR3 coding sequence is TGTGCCAGTAGTTTCGGAGCCTCAACTAATGAAAAACTGTTTTTT.

The chain couples TRBV7-9 to TRBJ2-7; no clear D gene. The CDR3 is 13 amino acids. V shed 5 bases and J shed 0 bases, with 8 bases lying between them. Germline V CDR1 and CDR2: SEHNR, FQNEAQ (reference sequence). The CDR3 sequence: CASSAQDSYEQYF. CDR3 nucleotide sequence: TGTGCCAGCAGCGCGCAGGACTCCTACGAGCAGTACTTC.

This chain links TRBV6-4 with TRBJ2-1; 8 positions agree with TRBD2. The CDR3 runs to 15 residues. The V gene's germline CDR1 is MRHNA and CDR2 SNTAGT. With V trimmed by 8 bases and J by 3 bases, 9 bases remained unmatched. In nucleotides, the CDR3 is TGTGCCAGCGCAAGATCCGGGGGGGGCTACAATGAGCAGTTCTTC. It yields the protein CASARSGGGYNEQFF.

The V and J genes are TRBV2 and TRBJ1-2; D possibly corresponds to TRBD1 (5 bases). This CDR3 comprises 15 residues. Trimming cost V 5 bases and J 8 bases, with 21 bases left between them. Germline V gives CDR1 SNHLY, CDR2 FYNNEI. In DNA, the CDR3 is TGTGCCAGCAGTCCCCTTCGGCAGGGTGGCTACGGCTACACCTTC. This translates into CASSPLRQGGYGYTF.

The V call is TRBV3-1 (or the pseudogene TRBV3-2), the J call TRBJ2-1, with D possibly being TRBD2 (6 bases). Trimming removed 4 bases from V and 2 bases from J, with 6 bases in between. The germline V gene encodes CDR1 LGHDT and CDR2 YNNKEL (reference sequence). This CDR3 has 13 amino acids. CDR3 in amino acids: CASSRGTYNEQFF. CDR3 nucleotides: TGTGCCAGCAGCCGCGGGACCTACAATGAGCAGTTCTTC.

This chain joins TRBV5-1 and TRBJ1-3; a weak D match, TRBD1 (5 bases). CDR1 SGHRS and CDR2 YFSETQ come from the germline V gene. Trimming removed 0 bases from V and 0 bases from J, with 10 bases in between. The CDR3 runs 16 residues. CDR3 DNA sequence: TGCGCCAGCAGCTTGGTTGGGGCTGCCTCTGGAAACACCATATATTTT. It specifies CASSLVGAASGNTIYF. The full variable domain, in which reference TRBV5-1 and TRBJ1-3 provide the parts outside the CDR3, is KAGVTQTPRYLIKTRGQQVTLSCSPISGHRSVSWYQQTPGQGLQFLFEYFSETQRNKGNFPGRFSGRQFSNSRSEMNVSTLELGDSALYLCASSLVGAASGNTIYFGEGSWLTVV.

V gene TRBV4-2 combines with J gene TRBJ2-1; 13 positions match TRBD2. Trimming at V came to 0 bases and at J to 8 bases, leaving 16 bases not matched to a gene. There are 20 residues in the CDR3. CDR1 is LGHNA, CDR2 YNFKEQ, per germline. CDR3 nucleotide sequence: TGTGCCAGCAGCCAAGATTCCCCTGGGACTAGCGGGACGGTGGTGTATGAGCAGTTCTTC. Translation gives CASSQDSPGTSGTVVYEQFF.

V usage is TRBV3-1 (or the pseudogene TRBV3-2) and J usage is TRBJ2-1; TRBD2 might be the D (7 bases). Trimming shortened V by 5 bases and J by 9 bases, and 23 bases separated the two germline ends. The CDR3 has 16 residues. CDR1 and CDR2 from the germline V gene are LGHDT and YNNKEL (reference sequence). The CDR3 DNA follows: TGTGCCAGCAGCTTACCTCCTGGGACACCGGGAGGTGAGCAGTTCTTC. Its protein is CASSLPPGTPGGEQFF.

The genes are TRBV6-5 and TRBJ1-5; D not resolved. Trimming shortened V by 7 bases and J by 3 bases, and 13 bases separated the two germline ends. The CDR3 covers 14 residues. Per the germline V gene, CDR1 is MNHEY and CDR2 is SVGAGI. The CDR3 bases are TGTGCCAGCAATGCCTACAGCCTCAATCAGCCCCAGCATTTT. This encodes CASNAYSLNQPQHF.